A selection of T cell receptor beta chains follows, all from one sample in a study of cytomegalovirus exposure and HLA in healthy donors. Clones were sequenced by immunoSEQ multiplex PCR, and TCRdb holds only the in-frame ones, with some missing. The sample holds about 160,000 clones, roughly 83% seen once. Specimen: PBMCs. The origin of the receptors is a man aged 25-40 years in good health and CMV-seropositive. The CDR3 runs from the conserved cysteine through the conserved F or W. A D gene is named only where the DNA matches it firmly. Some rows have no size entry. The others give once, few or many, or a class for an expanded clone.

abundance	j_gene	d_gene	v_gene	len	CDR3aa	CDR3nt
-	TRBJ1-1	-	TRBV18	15	CASSPRTTWNTEAFF	TGTGCCAGCTCACCAAGGACAACTTGGAACACTGAAGCTTTCTTT
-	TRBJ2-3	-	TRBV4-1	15	CASSQLQVMSDTQYF	TGCGCCAGCAGCCAGTTACAGGTGATGTCAGATACGCAGTATTTT
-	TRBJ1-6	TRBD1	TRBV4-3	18	CASSQDRTGSSYNSPLHF	TGCGCCAGCAGCCAAGATAGGACAGGAAGCTCCTATAATTCACCCCTCCACTTT
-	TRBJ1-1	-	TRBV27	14	CASSFWGGNTEAFF	TGTGCCAGCAGTTTTTGGGGCGGGAACACTGAAGCTTTCTTT
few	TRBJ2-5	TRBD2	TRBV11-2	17	CASSLVSGRAGDETQYF	TGTGCCAGCAGCTTAGTTAGCGGGAGGGCCGGGGATGAGACCCAGTACTTC
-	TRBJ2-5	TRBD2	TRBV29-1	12	CSVGGGEETQYF	TGCAGCGTTGGGGGAGGGGAAGAGACCCAGTACTTC
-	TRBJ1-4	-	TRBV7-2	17	CASSLVAVGATNEKLFF	TGTGCCAGCAGCTTAGTAGCAGTTGGTGCAACTAATGAAAAACTGTTTTTT
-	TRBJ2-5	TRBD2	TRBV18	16	CASSPRAMVAGETQYF	TGTGCCAGCTCACCACGGGCAATGGTAGCGGGAGAGACCCAGTACTTC
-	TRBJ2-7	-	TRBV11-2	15	CASSFLPLGSSEQYF	TGTGCCAGCAGCTTTCTACCGCTAGGGAGCTCCGAGCAGTACTTC
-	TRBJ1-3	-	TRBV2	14	CASRSGGAGNTIYF	TGTGCCAGCAGATCGGGAGGGGCTGGAAACACCATATATTTT
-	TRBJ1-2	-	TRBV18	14	CASSPGGVSYGYTF	TGTGCCAGCTCACCCGGCGGGGTTTCCTATGGCTACACCTTC
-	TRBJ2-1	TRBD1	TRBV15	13	CATSRDRDNEQFF	TGTGCCACCAGTAGGGACAGGGACAATGAGCAGTTCTTC
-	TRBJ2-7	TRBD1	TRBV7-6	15	CASSLADRGRDEQYF	TGTGCCAGCAGCTTAGCCGACAGGGGCAGAGACGAGCAGTACTTC
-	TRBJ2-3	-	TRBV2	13	CASIGGNTDTQYF	TGTGCCAGCATAGGGGGTAACACAGATACGCAGTATTTT
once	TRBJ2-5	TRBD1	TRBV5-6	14	CASSFWTGQETQYF	TGTGCCAGCAGCTTTTGGACAGGTCAAGAGACCCAGTACTTC
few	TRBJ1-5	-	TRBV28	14	CASSPHSSNQPQHF	TGTGCCAGCAGTCCCCACAGTAGCAATCAGCCCCAGCATTTT
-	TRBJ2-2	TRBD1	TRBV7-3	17	CASSPQGVGGNTGELFF	TGTGCCAGCAGCCCCCAGGGGGTTGGCGGGAACACCGGGGAGCTGTTTTTT
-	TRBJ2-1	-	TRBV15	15	CATSRETDGGNEQFF	TGTGCCACCAGCAGAGAAACGGACGGCGGGAATGAGCAGTTCTTC
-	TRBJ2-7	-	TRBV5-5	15	CASSLGGQHSYEQYF	TGTGCCAGCAGCTTAGGAGGACAGCACTCCTACGAGCAGTACTTC
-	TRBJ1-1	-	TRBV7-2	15	CASSRNRVGYDEAFF	TGTGCCAGCAGTCGGAACAGGGTAGGGTACGATGAAGCTTTCTTT
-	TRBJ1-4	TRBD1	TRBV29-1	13	CSVTGTANEKLFF	TGCAGCGTTACCGGGACAGCTAATGAAAAACTGTTTTTT
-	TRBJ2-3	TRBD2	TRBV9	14	CASSTSGLAVTQYF	TGTGCCAGCAGCACTTCGGGACTAGCCGTTACGCAGTATTTT
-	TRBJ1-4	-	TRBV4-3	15	CASSFRSQGLGKLFF	TGCGCCAGCAGCTTTAGAAGCCAGGGACTTGGGAAACTGTTTTTT
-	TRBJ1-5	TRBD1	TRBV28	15	CASTQGGGNNQPQHF	TGTGCCAGCACCCAAGGGGGCGGTAACAATCAGCCCCAGCATTTT
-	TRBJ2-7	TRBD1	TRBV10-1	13	CASRAGGSYEQYF	TGCGCCAGCCGGGCAGGGGGATCCTACGAGCAGTACTTC
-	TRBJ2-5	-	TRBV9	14	CASSLQGVVETQYF	TGTGCCAGCAGCCTTCAGGGCGTTGTGGAGACCCAGTACTTC
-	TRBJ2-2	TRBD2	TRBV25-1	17	CASSERLAGGPPGELFF	TGTGCCAGCAGTGAACGACTAGCGGGAGGGCCGCCCGGGGAGCTGTTTTTT
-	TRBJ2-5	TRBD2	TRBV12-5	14	CASGPGTSVETQYF	TGTGCTAGTGGTCCGGGGACTAGCGTGGAGACCCAGTACTTC
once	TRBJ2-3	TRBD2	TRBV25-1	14	CASSLAGGGDTQYF	TGTGCCAGCAGCCTAGCGGGGGGGGGAGATACGCAGTATTTT
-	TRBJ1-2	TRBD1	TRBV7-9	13	CASSRGQGDGYTF	TGTGCCAGCAGCCGCGGACAGGGAGATGGCTACACCTTC
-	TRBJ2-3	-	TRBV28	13	CASSLDTTDTQYF	TGTGCCAGCAGTTTAGACACCACAGATACGCAGTATTTT
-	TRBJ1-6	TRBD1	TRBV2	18	CASSQMGLSGTGNSPLHF	TGTGCCAGCAGCCAAATGGGGTTATCCGGGACAGGGAATTCACCCCTCCACTTT
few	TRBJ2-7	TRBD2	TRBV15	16	CATSSGLSGGGFEQYF	TGTGCCACCAGCAGCGGGCTAAGCGGGGGGGGTTTCGAGCAGTACTTC
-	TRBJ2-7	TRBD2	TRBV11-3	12	CASGPGGREQYF	TGTGCCAGCGGGCCGGGGGGGCGCGAGCAGTACTTC
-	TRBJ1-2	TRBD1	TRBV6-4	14	CASSDGAGGSGYTF	TGTGCCAGCAGTGACGGGGCAGGGGGATCTGGCTACACCTTC
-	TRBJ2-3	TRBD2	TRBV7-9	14	CASSLGQGGDTQYF	TGTGCCAGCAGCTTAGGGCAGGGAGGGGATACGCAGTATTTT
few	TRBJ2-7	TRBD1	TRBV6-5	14	CASSRTGSVREQYF	TGTGCCAGCTCGCGGACAGGCTCCGTTCGGGAGCAGTACTTC
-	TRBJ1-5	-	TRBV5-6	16	CASSLWQGFGIQPQHF	TGTGCCAGCAGCTTGTGGCAGGGCTTTGGAATTCAGCCCCAGCATTTT
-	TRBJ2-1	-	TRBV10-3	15	CAISVEGGMYNEQFF	TGTGCCATCAGTGTTGAAGGGGGTATGTACAATGAGCAGTTCTTC
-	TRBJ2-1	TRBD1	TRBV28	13	CAGGQGAFNEQFF	TGTGCCGGAGGACAGGGGGCATTCAATGAGCAGTTCTTC